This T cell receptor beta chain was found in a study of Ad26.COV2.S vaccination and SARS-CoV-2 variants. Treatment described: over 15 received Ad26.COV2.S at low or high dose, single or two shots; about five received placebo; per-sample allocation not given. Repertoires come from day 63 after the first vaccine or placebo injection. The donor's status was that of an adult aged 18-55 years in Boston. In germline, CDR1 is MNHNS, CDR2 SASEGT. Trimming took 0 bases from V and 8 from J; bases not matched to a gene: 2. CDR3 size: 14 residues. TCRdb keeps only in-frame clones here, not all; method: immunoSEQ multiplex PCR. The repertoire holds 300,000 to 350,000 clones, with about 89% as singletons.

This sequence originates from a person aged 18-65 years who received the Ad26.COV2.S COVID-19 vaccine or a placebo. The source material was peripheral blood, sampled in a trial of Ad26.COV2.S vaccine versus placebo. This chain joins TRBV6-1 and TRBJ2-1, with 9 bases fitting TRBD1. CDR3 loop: CASSEAGTGYEQFF. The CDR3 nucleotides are TGTGCCAGCAGTGAAGCCGGGACAGGGTATGAGCAGTTCTTC.